These T cell receptor beta chains were read from a single sample in a study of cytomegalovirus exposure and HLA in healthy donors. This table comes from immunoSEQ multiplex PCR, and its TCRdb copy is limited to in-frame clones, with some not included. The data contain under 250,000 clones, more than 75% of them seen just once; the ten biggest clones take up approximately 12%. The sample was PBMCs. The receptors here all came from a man aged 18-30 years in good health and CMV-seropositive. Both conserved end residues are part of each CDR3. The D gene is left open where the match is weak. Expanded clones get a size class; other rows say once, few or many, or leave the size out.

CDR3 protein | CDR3 DNA | V gene | D gene | J gene | clone size
CASRTGTSGGYEQYF | TGTGCCAGCAGAACCGGGACTAGCGGTGGCTACGAGCAGTACTTC | TRBV7-8 | TRBD2 | TRBJ2-7 | .
CAVLPGLAHETQYF | TGTGCCGTACTCCCCGGGCTAGCGCATGAGACCCAGTACTTC | TRBV28 | . | TRBJ2-5 | once
CASSFPWETQYF | TGTGCCAGCAGTTTTCCATGGGAGACCCAGTACTTC | TRBV28 | . | TRBJ2-5 | .
CASSYSREKHEQFF | TGTGCCAGCAGTTACTCGCGGGAGAAGCATGAGCAGTTCTTC | TRBV6-5 | TRBD2 | TRBJ2-1 | .
CASSPPGSGAYNEQFF | TGCGCCAGCAGCCCCCCCGGGAGCGGGGCCTACAATGAGCAGTTCTTC | TRBV5-1 | TRBD2 | TRBJ2-1 | once
CAISVKGSTYEQYF | TGTGCCATCAGTGTAAAGGGGTCTACCTACGAGCAGTACTTC | TRBV10-3 | . | TRBJ2-7 | .
CASSYTRDSNQPQHF | TGTGCCAGCAGTTACACCAGGGACAGCAATCAGCCCCAGCATTTT | TRBV6-5 | . | TRBJ1-5 | .
CASSFRLEDTQYF | TGTGCCAGCAGTTTCCGTCTAGAAGATACGCAGTATTTT | TRBV28 | . | TRBJ2-3 | .
CASSRARDVSVNQPQHF | TGTGCCAGCAGCCGAGCCCGGGACGTCAGTGTAAATCAGCCCCAGCATTTT | TRBV16 | . | TRBJ1-5 | .
CATSGGNSNQPQHF | TGTGCCACATCAGGGGGCAACAGCAATCAGCCCCAGCATTTT | TRBV10-3 | TRBD1 | TRBJ1-5 | .
CASSPVPGQGPATEAFF | TGTGCCAGCAGCCCGGTCCCGGGACAGGGTCCGGCCACTGAAGCTTTCTTT | TRBV5-4 | TRBD1 | TRBJ1-1 | .
CSVERQGYSYTF | TGCAGCGTTGAAAGACAGGGGTATAGCTACACCTTC | TRBV29-1 | TRBD1 | TRBJ1-2 | .
CASSQDSNYGYTF | TGTGCCAGCAGCCAAGATTCTAACTATGGCTACACCTTC | TRBV6-1 | . | TRBJ1-2 | .
CASSWQGYEQYF | TGCGCCAGCAGCTGGCAGGGCTACGAGCAGTACTTC | TRBV5-1 | . | TRBJ2-7 | .
CAITLRVVGGELFF | TGTGCCATCACTCTTAGGGTGGTGGGCGGGGAGCTGTTTTTT | TRBV6-7 | . | TRBJ2-2 | few
CATSRPKGATIYF | TGTGCCACCAGCAGGCCCAAGGGGGCCACCATATATTTT | TRBV15 | TRBD1 | TRBJ1-3 | .
CASSETRSVAYEQYF | TGTGCCAGCAGTGAGACGAGATCGGTCGCCTACGAGCAGTACTTC | TRBV6-1 | . | TRBJ2-7 | .
CASSSRQGYGYTF | TGTGCCAGCAGTTCGCGGCAGGGCTATGGCTACACCTTC | TRBV6-5 | . | TRBJ1-2 | .
CASSFILTASSYNEQFF | TGTGCCAGCAGCTTCATTCTGACAGCGAGCTCCTACAATGAGCAGTTCTTC | TRBV11-2 | . | TRBJ2-1 | .
CASSLQETQYF | TGCGCCAGCAGTCTTCAAGAGACCCAGTACTTC | TRBV5-1 | . | TRBJ2-5 | .
CASNSDNEQFF | TGTGCCAGCAACTCGGACAATGAGCAGTTCTTC | TRBV5-4 | . | TRBJ2-1 | .
CASSRDRNNQPQHF | TGTGCCAGCAGCCGAGACAGGAATAATCAGCCCCAGCATTTT | TRBV28 | . | TRBJ1-5 | .
CASSPGQGANVLYF | TGTGCCAGCAGCCCGGGACAGGGGGCAAACGTTTTGTATTTT | TRBV7-9 | TRBD1 | TRBJ2-3 | .
CASSPPTGGYTGELFF | TGTGCCAGCTCACCACCTACAGGGGGCTACACCGGGGAGCTGTTTTTT | TRBV18 | TRBD1 | TRBJ2-2 | .
CASSLAARGGYNEQFF | TGCGCCAGCAGCTTGGCGGCGCGGGGGGGGTACAATGAGCAGTTCTTC | TRBV5-1 | TRBD2 | TRBJ2-1 | .
CASSLGGQRDEQYF | TGTGCCAGCAGCTTAGGAGGACAGCGCGACGAGCAGTACTTC | TRBV7-9 | . | TRBJ2-7 | once
CASSLLAGVNTEAFF | TGTGCCAGCAGTTTATTGGCAGGAGTGAACACTGAAGCTTTCTTT | TRBV27 | . | TRBJ1-1 | .
CASSFRRGPDEQYF | TGTGCCAGCAGCTTTCGAAGGGGGCCCGACGAGCAGTACTTC | TRBV13 | TRBD1 | TRBJ2-7 | .
CASSYSGLNEQFF | TGTGCCAGCAGTTACTCTGGATTGAATGAGCAGTTCTTC | TRBV6-5 | . | TRBJ2-1 | once
CASSADSYTEAFF | TGTGCCAGCAGCGCGGACAGCTACACTGAAGCTTTCTTT | TRBV2 | . | TRBJ1-1 | .
CASSVDTYPAGELFF | TGTGCCAGCAGCGTAGATACGTACCCAGCCGGGGAGCTGTTTTTT | TRBV9 | . | TRBJ2-2 | .
CASSYDRSYEQYF | TGTGCCAGCAGCTATGACAGGTCCTACGAGCAGTACTTC | TRBV7-2 | . | TRBJ2-7 | .
CASSSPPGQGLGEQYF | TGTGCCAGCAGCTCCCCCCCGGGACAGGGACTTGGAGAGCAGTACTTC | TRBV5-5 | TRBD1 | TRBJ2-7 | .
CASSLTGGGYTF | TGTGCCAGCAGCTTAACAGGGGGTGGCTACACCTTC | TRBV7-2 | TRBD1 | TRBJ1-2 | .
CASSIGPTYEQYF | TGTGCCAGTAGTATCGGACCAACCTACGAGCAGTACTTC | TRBV19 | . | TRBJ2-7 | .
CASSLAGGRYNEQFF | TGTGCCAGCAGTTTAGCGGGAGGAAGATACAATGAGCAGTTCTTC | TRBV27 | TRBD2 | TRBJ2-1 | .
CASRPGGEYGYTF | TGTGCCAGCAGACCAGGGGGCGAATATGGCTACACCTTC | TRBV27 | TRBD1 | TRBJ1-2 | .
CSVAQTNYEQYF | TGCAGCGTTGCCCAGACTAACTACGAGCAGTACTTC | TRBV29-1 | . | TRBJ2-7 | .
CASRADSGRDNEQFF | TGTGCCAGCAGGGCAGATAGCGGGAGGGATAATGAGCAGTTCTTC | TRBV2 | TRBD2 | TRBJ2-1 | .
CASSSLGVYGYTF | TGCGCCAGCAGCTCTTTGGGGGTCTATGGCTACACCTTC | TRBV5-1 | . | TRBJ1-2 | .
CASRTTGSDEQFF | TGTGCCAGTCGGACTACCGGGTCGGATGAGCAGTTCTTC | TRBV11-3 | . | TRBJ2-1 | .
CASSFPEGYEQYF | TGCGCCAGCAGCTTCCCTGAGGGCTACGAGCAGTACTTC | TRBV5-1 | . | TRBJ2-7 | few